This T cell receptor beta chain comes out of a study of molecular identifiers for immune sequencing clone quantification. Preparation of naive CD8 libraries involved roughly 18,000 to 1,100,000 sorted cells and 10%, 30% or 50% RNA. Study results and limitations: Spiked Jurkat TCR RNA equal to one cell could reportedly be picked out among 900,000 to 1,000,000 naive cells.

This clonotype appeared a few times. The antigen is not known. Both previously described methods and listed TCR primers were employed to make bulk TCR libraries. Using its own MiXCR run on the PCR reads, TCRdb lists one record per CDR3 protein. In the table there are around 94,000 distinct CDR3 sequences, 30% to 45% of which are singletons. V lost 0 bases, J lost 6 bases, and 22 bases stayed unmatched. There are 21 residues in the CDR3. From germline, CDR1 is LGHNA and CDR2 YNFKEQ. Sequenced input: naive CD8+ T cells from blood, with Jurkat cell RNA spiked in. The subset was: FACS-sorted CD8+CD4-CCR7+CD45RA+ naive T cells. This TCR derives from a human donor in good health. Some libraries in this study had Jurkat cell RNA spiked in. The chain has TRBV4-2 and TRBJ2-1; the match to TRBD2 covers 8 bases. As DNA, the CDR3 is TGTGCCAGCAGCCAAGATCTCGGGAGACTAGCGCGGTTTCCCTCCGTCAATGAGCAGTTCTTC. Its translation: CASSQDLGRLARFPSVNEQFF.